The following is a T cell receptor (beta chain) sequence with its context. This receptor's antigen is unknown. Per-base quality was not reported, and no clone a single base away is much larger than it. This sample stems from a study of cytomegalovirus exposure and HLA in healthy donors (dated by TCRdb to the late 2010s). As for the study more broadly: The 670 or so repertoires of the first cohort and the 120 validation repertoires were produced on the same platform, according to a later analysis. The study was designed to test whether signatures of past pathogen exposure could be identified by cataloging public T cell receptors. In addition to the first cohort of 650 to 800 subjects, a separate validation cohort of 120 different subjects was used. To predict cytomegalovirus infection status, the study brought together high-throughput TCR immunosequencing, statistical association of individual TCRs with disease status, and machine learning. Points the paper makes about the study in general: Subsequent analysis determined that TCRs grouped into clusters in the first cohort also showed a tendency toward co-occurrence across the 120 or so validation repertoires, and approximately 94% of cluster scores exceeded 0. A few of the identified cytomegalovirus-associated TCR beta chains were confirmed in vitro to be specific for cytomegalovirus antigens. The classifier was reported to diagnose cytomegalovirus status with high specificity and sensitivity in both the original cohort and the validation cohort. A later analysis lacked HLA typing for the validation cohort, so it scored co-occurrence in that cohort across all 110 or so repertoires. Most TCR sequences were observed very rarely across donors, whereas some public TCRs were present in many individuals. A total of about 180 TCR beta chains were listed by the study as associated with cytomegalovirus. According to the authors, the approach could potentially be generalized to other disease states and immunological phenotypes.

Separate from the roughly 660-subject first cohort, the validation cohort of roughly 130 subjects was the group to which the donors belonged. Receptor amplification or capture employed the immunoSEQ multiplex PCR assay. The original methods were these. A statistical classification framework was built for diagnosing cytomegalovirus status from the catalog of TCR beta chain sequences. As stored in TCRdb, this immuneACCESS dataset retains in-frame rearrangements with V and J assigned. A fraction of the clones does not appear; measured against another copy, unresolved V genes explain less than half of the discrepancy, and the remainder lacks a known reason. The V and J calls and clone size were taken over from that table, and D and trimming were inferred from the DNA. The sample table shows 110,000 or so clones, and 70% to 90% are seen once. The ten largest account for 3% to 3.5% of the sample. Sequenced material: PBMCs. This clonotype originated in a woman under 30 in good health and CMV-seronegative.

The nucleotide sequence is TGTGCCTGGGGGAGGAACACTGAAGCTTTCTTT. It translates to CAWGRNTEAFF. This chain is built from TRBV30 and TRBJ1-1, with the D gene not confidently named. Based on the germline V gene (reference sequence), the CDR1 and CDR2 sequences are GTSNPN and SVGIG. The CDR3 runs 11 amino acids, cysteine and phenylalanine included. Left in the record is the CDR3 DNA by itself, 33 bases read in frame from the first base. V is pared back by 5 bases and J by 1 base, with 5 bases lying between the germline termini.